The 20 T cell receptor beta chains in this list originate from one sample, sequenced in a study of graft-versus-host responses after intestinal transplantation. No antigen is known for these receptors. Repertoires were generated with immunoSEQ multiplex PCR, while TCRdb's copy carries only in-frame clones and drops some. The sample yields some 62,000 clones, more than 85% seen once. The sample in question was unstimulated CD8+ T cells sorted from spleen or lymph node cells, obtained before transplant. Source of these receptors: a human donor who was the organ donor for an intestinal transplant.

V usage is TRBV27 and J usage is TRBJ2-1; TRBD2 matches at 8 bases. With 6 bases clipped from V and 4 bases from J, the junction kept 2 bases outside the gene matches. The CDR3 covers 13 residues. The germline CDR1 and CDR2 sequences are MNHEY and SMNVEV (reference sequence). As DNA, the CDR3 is TGTGCCAGCAGACGGGAGGGGTACAATGAGCAGTTCTTC. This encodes CASRREGYNEQFF.

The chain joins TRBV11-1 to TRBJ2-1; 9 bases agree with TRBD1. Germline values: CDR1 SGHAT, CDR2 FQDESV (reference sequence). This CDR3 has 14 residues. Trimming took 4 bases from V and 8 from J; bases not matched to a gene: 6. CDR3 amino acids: CASSYRDRVHEQFF. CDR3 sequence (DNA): TGTGCCAGCAGCTACCGGGACAGGGTGCATGAGCAGTTCTTC.

The CDR3 nucleotides read TGTGCCAGCAGTTCGTACTTACAGGGGGCGGGGAACACTGAAGCTTTCTTT. As protein: CASSSYLQGAGNTEAFF. This chain joins TRBV28 and TRBJ1-1; 9 bases are a match to TRBD1. CDR3 length equals 17 residues. The V and J ends lost 4 bases and 1 base, in that order; junction bases with no gene match: 10. Germline CDR1 MDHEN, CDR2 SYDVKM.

The CDR3 DNA reads TGCAGCGTTAAACAGGGTAGAGACTATGGCTACACCTTC. Its translation is CSVKQGRDYGYTF. The rearrangement uses TRBV29-1 and TRBJ1-2; D may be TRBD1 (6 bases). The CDR3 spans 13 residues. V was pared by 5 bases and J by 3 bases, with 13 bases between. CDR1 is SQVTM, CDR2 ANQGSEA, per germline. Full variable domain (missing parts from reference TRBV29-1 and TRBJ1-2): SAVISQKPSRDICQRGTSLTIQCQVDSQVTMMFWYRQQPGQSLTLIATANQGSEATYESGFVIDKFPISRPNLTFSTLTVSNMSPEDSSIYLCSVKQGRDYGYTFGSGTRLTVV.

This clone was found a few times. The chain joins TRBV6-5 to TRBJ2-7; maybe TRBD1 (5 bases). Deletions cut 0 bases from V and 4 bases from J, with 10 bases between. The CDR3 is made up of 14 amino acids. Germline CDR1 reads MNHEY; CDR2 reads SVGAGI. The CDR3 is CASSYSRQGYEQYF. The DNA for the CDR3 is TGTGCCAGCAGTTACTCGAGGCAGGGTTACGAGCAGTACTTC.

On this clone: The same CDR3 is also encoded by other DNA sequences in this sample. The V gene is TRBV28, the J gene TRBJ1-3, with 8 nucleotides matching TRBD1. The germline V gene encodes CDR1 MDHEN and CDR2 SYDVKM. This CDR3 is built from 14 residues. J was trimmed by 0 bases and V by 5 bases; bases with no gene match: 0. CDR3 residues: CASSTGGSGNTIYF. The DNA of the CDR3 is TGTGCCAGCAGTACAGGGGGCTCTGGAAACACCATATATTTT.

The CDR3 is CASSFLRQDTTNEKLFF. CDR3 sequence (DNA): TGTGCCAGCAGTTTTTTGAGGCAGGACACAACTAATGAAAAACTGTTTTTT. V usage is TRBV27 and J usage is TRBJ1-4, with D tentatively TRBD1 (5 bases). The germline V gene has CDR1 MNHEY and CDR2 SMNVEV (reference sequence). The CDR3 has 17 residues. Trimming left V 3 bases short and J 0 bases short, with 14 bases between.

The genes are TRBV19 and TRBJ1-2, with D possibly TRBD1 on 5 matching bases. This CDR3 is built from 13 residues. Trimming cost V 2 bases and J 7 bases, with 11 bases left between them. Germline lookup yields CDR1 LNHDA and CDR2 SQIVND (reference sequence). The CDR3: CASSIFQGGGYTF. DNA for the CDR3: TGTGCCAGTAGTATATTCCAGGGAGGTGGCTACACCTTC.

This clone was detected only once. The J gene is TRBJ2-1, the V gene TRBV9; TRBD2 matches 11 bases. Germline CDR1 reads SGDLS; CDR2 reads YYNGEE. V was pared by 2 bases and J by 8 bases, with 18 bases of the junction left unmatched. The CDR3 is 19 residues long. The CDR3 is CASSVSRVVAGGPWDEQFF. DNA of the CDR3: TGTGCCAGCAGCGTTTCCAGGGTGGTAGCGGGAGGGCCTTGGGATGAGCAGTTCTTC.

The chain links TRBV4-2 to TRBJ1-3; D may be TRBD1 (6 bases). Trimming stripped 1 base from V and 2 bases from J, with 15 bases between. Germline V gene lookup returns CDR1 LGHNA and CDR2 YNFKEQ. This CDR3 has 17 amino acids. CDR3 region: CASSQGTWQGTGNTIYF. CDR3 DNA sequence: TGTGCCAGCAGCCAAGGGACGTGGCAGGGGACTGGAAACACCATATATTTT.

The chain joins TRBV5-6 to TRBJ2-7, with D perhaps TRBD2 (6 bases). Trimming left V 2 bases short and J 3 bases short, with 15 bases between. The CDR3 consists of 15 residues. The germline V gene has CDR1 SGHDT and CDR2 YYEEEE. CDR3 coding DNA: TGTGCCAGCAGCTTAGGGAGTGGGGACTTCTACGAGCAGTACTTC. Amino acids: CASSLGSGDFYEQYF.

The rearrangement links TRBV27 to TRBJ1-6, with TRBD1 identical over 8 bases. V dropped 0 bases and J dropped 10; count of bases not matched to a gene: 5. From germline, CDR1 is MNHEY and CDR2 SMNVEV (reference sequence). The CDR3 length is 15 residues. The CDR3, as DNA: TGTGCCAGCAGTTTATCCCCGACAGGGGCATCACCCCTCCACTTT. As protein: CASSLSPTGASPLHF.

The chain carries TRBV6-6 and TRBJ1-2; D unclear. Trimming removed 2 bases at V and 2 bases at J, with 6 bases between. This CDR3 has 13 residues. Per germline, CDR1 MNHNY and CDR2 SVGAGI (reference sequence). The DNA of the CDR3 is TGTGCCAGCAGTTACGTCGAGAACTATGGCTACACCTTC. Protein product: CASSYVENYGYTF.

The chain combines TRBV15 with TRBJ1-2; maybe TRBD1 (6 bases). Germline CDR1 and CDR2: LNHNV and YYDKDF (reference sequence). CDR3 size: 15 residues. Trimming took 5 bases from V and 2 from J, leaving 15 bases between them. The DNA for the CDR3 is TGTGCCACCAGCGGATCCAGGGGAAGGAACTATGGCTACACCTTC. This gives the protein CATSGSRGRNYGYTF.

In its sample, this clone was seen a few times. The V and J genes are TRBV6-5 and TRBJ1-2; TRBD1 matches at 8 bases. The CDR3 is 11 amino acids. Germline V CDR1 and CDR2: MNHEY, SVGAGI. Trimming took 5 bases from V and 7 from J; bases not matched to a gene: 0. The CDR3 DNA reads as TGTGCCAGCAGTACAGGGGGTGGCTACACCTTC. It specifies CASSTGGGYTF.

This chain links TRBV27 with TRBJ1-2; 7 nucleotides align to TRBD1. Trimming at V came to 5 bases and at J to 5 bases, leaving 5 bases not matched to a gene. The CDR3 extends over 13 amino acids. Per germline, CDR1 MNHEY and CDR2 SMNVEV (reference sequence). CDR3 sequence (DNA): TGTGCCAGCAGTGTGGGACAGAAGTATGGCTACACCTTC. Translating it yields CASSVGQKYGYTF.

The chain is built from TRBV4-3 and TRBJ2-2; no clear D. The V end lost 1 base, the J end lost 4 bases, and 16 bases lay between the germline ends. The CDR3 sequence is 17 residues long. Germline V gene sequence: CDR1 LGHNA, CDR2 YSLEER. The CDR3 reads CASSQVPLTSVTGELFF. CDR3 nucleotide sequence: TGCGCCAGCAGCCAAGTGCCACTAACCTCGGTCACCGGGGAGCTGTTTTTT.

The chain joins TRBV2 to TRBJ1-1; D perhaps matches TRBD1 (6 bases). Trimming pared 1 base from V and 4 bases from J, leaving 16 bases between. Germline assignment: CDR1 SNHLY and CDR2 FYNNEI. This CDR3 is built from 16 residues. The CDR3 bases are TGTGCCAGCAGTGAAGGTCTGCAGGGGATGGGCACTGAAGCTTTCTTT. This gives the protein CASSEGLQGMGTEAFF.

The CDR3 here is CASSLSYSSTDTQYF. CDR3 sequence (DNA): TGTGCCAGCAGTTTATCGTACAGTAGCACAGATACGCAGTATTTT. The rearrangement joins TRBV27 to TRBJ2-3, with no clear D. The V gene lost 0 bases and the J gene lost 0 bases, with 7 bases spanning the gap. The CDR3 is 15 amino acids. The germline V gene encodes CDR1 MNHEY and CDR2 SMNVEV (reference sequence).

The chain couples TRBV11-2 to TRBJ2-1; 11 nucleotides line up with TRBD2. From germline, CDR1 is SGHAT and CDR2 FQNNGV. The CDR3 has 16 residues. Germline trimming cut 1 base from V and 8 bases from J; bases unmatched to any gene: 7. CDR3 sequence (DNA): TGTGCCAGCAGCTTAGGTCCGGGACTAGCGGTCGATGAGCAGTTCTTC. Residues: CASSLGPGLAVDEQFF.